Listed here are 9 T cell receptor beta chains from one sample, sequenced in a study of blood T cells in healthy people across ages. Together with a sample-barcoded 5' primer, a J-beta primer mix was included in a second PCR lasting about 6 to 11 cycles. TCRdb recomputed calls from the 5' RACE reads with MiXCR, one row per CDR3 protein. The sample consists of fewer than 900,000 distinct CDR3 sequences, 40% to 45% of them appearing once. What was sequenced was blood. These receptors were obtained from a woman aged 60-75 years in good health.

Turning to this clonotype: One end of the junction varies from germline; a read error may be responsible. The chain is built from TRBV10-2 and TRBJ2-6, with a possible D match to TRBD1 (6 bases). Germline V CDR1 and CDR2: WSHSY, SAAADI. This CDR3 has 14 residues. CDR3 bases: TGCGCCAGCGAACAGGGATATGGGGCCAACGTCCCGACTTTC. The encoded protein is CASEQGYGANVPTF.

The V gene is TRBV7-6, the J gene TRBJ2-5, with 13 bases identical to TRBD2. Germline trimming cut 1 base from V and 2 bases from J; bases unmatched to any gene: 7. Germline CDR1 is SGHVS and CDR2 is FNYEAQ. The CDR3 has 18 residues. CDR3 region: CASSLVVQGLAGQETQYF. The CDR3 nucleotides read TGTGCCAGCAGCTTAGTAGTCCAGGGACTAGCGGGACAAGAGACCCAGTACTTC.

The chain links TRBV6-2 or TRBV6-3 to TRBJ2-2; tentatively, D is TRBD1 or TRBD2 (6 bases each). The V gene lost 0 bases and the J gene lost 5 bases, with 13 bases spanning the gap. The CDR3 is made up of 16 amino acids. Per the germline V gene, CDR1 is MNHEY and CDR2 is SVGEGT. The CDR3 nucleotides read TGTGCCAGCAGTTACTCGGGGGGCGGTAGAACCGGGGAGCTGTTTTTT. It translates to CASSYSGGGRTGELFF.

A few counts support this clonotype. The chain recombines TRBV13 with TRBJ2-1; D uncertain. Germline CDR1 is PRHDT and CDR2 is FYEKMQ (reference sequence). Trimming took 1 base from V and 6 from J, leaving 10 bases between them. The length of the CDR3 is 14 residues. The chain's CDR3 is CASSLVGSGNEQFF. CDR3 bases: TGTGCCAGCAGCTTAGTGGGATCAGGCAATGAGCAGTTCTTC.

The chain combines TRBV11-2 with TRBJ2-2; 10 bases are shared with TRBD2. Germline loops: CDR1 SGHAT, CDR2 FQNNGV. The junction had 8 bases not matched to a gene; V was cut back by 5 bases and J by 5 bases. This CDR3 comprises 16 residues. DNA for the CDR3: TGTGCCAGCAGCATCTGGACTAGCGGAGGGACCGGGGAGCTGTTTTTT. It codes for CASSIWTSGGTGELFF.

The genes are TRBV7-3 and TRBJ2-5; 14 nucleotides align to TRBD2. V lost 4 bases to trimming and J lost 6 bases; unmatched junction nucleotides: 4. Per the germline V gene, CDR1 is SGHTA and CDR2 is FQGTGA. The CDR3 has 15 amino acids. CDR3 sequence reads: CASSSTSGGAKTQYF. CDR3 nucleotides: TGTGCCAGCAGCTCGACTAGCGGGGGGGCGAAGACCCAGTACTTC. Full variable domain (remainder filled in from reference TRBV7-3 and TRBJ2-5): GAGVSQTPSNKVTEKGKYVELRCDPISGHTALYWYRQSLGQGPEFLIYFQGTGAADDSGLPNDRFFAVRPEGSVSTLKIQRTERGDSAVYLCASSSTSGGAKTQYFGPGTRLLVL.

A single count supports this clonotype. The gene calls are TRBV19 and TRBJ2-3; 8 bases agree with TRBD2. Looked up from germline, CDR1 is LNHDA and CDR2 is SQIVND (reference sequence). CDR3 length equals 14 residues. V gave up 10 bases and J gave up 0 bases; unmatched junction bases: 6. The CDR3 region is CATSSGRSTDTQYF. The CDR3 nucleotides are TGTGCCACCTCTAGCGGGCGTAGCACAGATACGCAGTATTTT.

The V gene is TRBV12-3 or TRBV12-4, the J gene TRBJ2-4; 7 nucleotides align to TRBD1. The J call may be in error: the DNA end matches TRBJ2-5 better. This CDR3 has 14 amino acids. The CDR3 reads CASSVSGTEVTQYF. The CDR3 DNA reads as TGTGCCAGCAGTGTCTCCGGGACAGAGGTGACCCAGTACTTC.

This clonotype was counted a few times. The chain employs TRBV6-5 and TRBJ2-4; a weak D match, TRBD2 (6 bases). Trimming pared 0 bases from V and 1 base from J, leaving 10 bases between. CDR3 size: 16 residues. The V gene's germline CDR1 is MNHEY and CDR2 SVGAGI. The CDR3 is CASSYSMAGAKNIQYF. In DNA, the CDR3 is TGTGCCAGCAGTTACTCGATGGCGGGGGCCAAAAACATTCAGTACTTC.